This paragraph covers one T cell receptor beta chain sequence. Its antigen is undetermined. Execution of the assay was at deep level. Using around 180 ng DNA, some 30,000 T cell genomes, the sorted-subset replicate PCRs were run. Libraries were prepared by immunoSEQ multiplex PCR; TCRdb keeps only in-frame clonotypes and omits some of them. The sample carries 950,000 to 1,300,000 clones, roughly 80% recorded once. This sample was taken from a study of shared clonotypes between healthy human individuals. Whole-study findings and limits: The small donor group covered limited genetic and exposure diversity. With a handful of donors compared, 4% to 5.5% of naive CD4 clonotypes were shared.

The CDR3 is 13 amino acids. Germline CDR1 and CDR2: MNHEY and SVGAGI. V lost 7 bases to trimming and J lost 3 bases, with 9 bases between them. This TCR was sampled from a man between 18 and 29 years old in good health. The J gene is TRBJ2-2, the V gene TRBV6-5; D is undetermined. Sequencing was performed on memory CD4+ T cells sorted from blood. Stated subset: CD45RA-negative fraction. CDR3 in DNA: TGTGCCAGCATCCGGGCCGACACCGGGGAGCTGTTTTTT. Residues: CASIRADTGELFF.